This TCR beta chain is drawn from a study of blood T cells in healthy people across ages. Points from the study as a whole: Per million T cells, TCR beta diversity dropped about linearly as age rose. The long-lived group displayed more naive CD4+ cells, plus higher diversity, than the aged donors did.

CDR3 size: 11 residues. Germline loops: CDR1 SNHLY, CDR2 FYNNEI. Note on this clonotype: Its antigen is as yet unknown. The junction does not match germline at one end; this may be a read error.

Extracted total RNA amounted to at least 5.5 micrograms for each sample. Through a sample-barcoded 5' primer and a J-beta primer mix, a second PCR was run for roughly 6 to 12 cycles. Each CDR3 protein is one row after TCRdb ran MiXCR on the 5' RACE reads. The sample has some 1.5 million distinct CDR3 sequences, about 28% seen once; the top ten hold roughly 8%. The gene calls are TRBV2 and TRBJ1-2; no reliable D call. This receptor was taken from a woman in her 30s in good health. Input material: blood. This CDR3 reads CASGDEDGYTF. Here the CDR3 DNA reads TGTGCCAGCGGTGATGAGGATGGCTACACCTTC.